This T cell receptor (beta chain) appears in the sequencing data of a study of OX40 agonist ivuxolimab in advanced cancers. This CDR3 has 14 residues. The germline V and J ends were trimmed by 0 bases and 5 bases, with 12 bases remaining between them. Germline V lookup: CDR1 SGHRS, CDR2 YFSETQ. Assay: immunoSEQ multiplex PCR; the TCRdb copy retains only in-frame clones and omits some. The sample shows around 150,000 clones, about nine tenths of them seen only once. Here the sequenced sample was CD4+ or CD8+ T cells sorted from blood, taken in a trial of the OX40 agonist ivuxolimab. This clonotype originated in an adult with an advanced solid tumor such as melanoma, head and neck, liver or kidney cancer. The rearrangement links TRBV5-1 to TRBJ2-7; D could derive from TRBD1 or TRBD2 (5 bases each). The CDR3 nucleotides read TGCGCCAGCAGCTTGGATGGGGGTGGCGACGAGCAGTACTTC. Translated, it gives CASSLDGGGDEQYF.